This T cell receptor (beta chain) was found in a study of beta chain features in type 1 diabetes. Study-wide findings and caveats: TCRB CDR3s from Type 1 diabetes patients were moderately but significantly shorter in all four CD4+ subsets. Compared with healthy donors, patients appeared to share more similar naive, central memory and regulatory TCRB repertoires. Short templates might get an advantage during PCR, and this would be equal in patients and controls.

Via CD45RO/CCR7/CD25/CD127/CD95/CD27, cells of the CD4+ naive, central memory, regulatory and stem cell-like memory subsets were sorted. This clone was counted only a few times. Its specificity is not known. The length of the CDR3 is 15 residues. After removal of 4 bases from V and 4 bases from J, the junction contained 6 bases not matched to a gene. Germline CDR1 reads SGHTA; CDR2 reads FQGNSA. Reverse transcription of all isolated RNA meant that expressed TCRB transcripts were sequenced. Profiled with immunoSEQ multiplex PCR; TCRdb holds only in-frame clones, not every one. The table has under 300,000 clones, around 21% seen once; the top ten hold roughly 0.028%.

The material sequenced was naive CD4+ T cells from blood. J is TRBJ1-5 and V is TRBV7-2; 8 nucleotides match TRBD1. The sequence derives from a woman between 40 and 50 years old with type 1 diabetes. The CDR3 protein is CASSSTGGSNQPQHF. The CDR3 nucleotides are TGTGCCAGCAGCTCCACAGGGGGTTCTAATCAGCCCCAGCATTTT.